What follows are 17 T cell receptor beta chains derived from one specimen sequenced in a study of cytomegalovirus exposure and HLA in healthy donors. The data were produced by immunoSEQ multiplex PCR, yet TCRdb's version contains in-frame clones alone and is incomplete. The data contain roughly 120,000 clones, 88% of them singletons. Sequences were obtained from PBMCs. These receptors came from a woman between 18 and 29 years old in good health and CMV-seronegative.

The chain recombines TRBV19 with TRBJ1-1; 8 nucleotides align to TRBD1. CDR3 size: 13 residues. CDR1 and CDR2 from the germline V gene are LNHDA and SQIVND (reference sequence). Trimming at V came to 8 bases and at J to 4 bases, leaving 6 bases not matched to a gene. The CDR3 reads CASVDRAGTEAFF. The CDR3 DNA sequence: TGTGCCAGTGTGGACAGGGCGGGCACTGAAGCTTTCTTT.

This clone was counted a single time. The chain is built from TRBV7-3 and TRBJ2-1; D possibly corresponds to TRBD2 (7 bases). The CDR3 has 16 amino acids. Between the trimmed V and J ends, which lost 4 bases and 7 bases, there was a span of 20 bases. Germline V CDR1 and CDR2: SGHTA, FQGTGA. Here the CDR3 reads CASSSNREGRPNEQFF. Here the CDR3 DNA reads TGTGCCAGCAGCTCGAACAGGGAGGGCCGACCTAATGAGCAGTTCTTC. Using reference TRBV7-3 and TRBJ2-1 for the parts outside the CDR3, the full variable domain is GAGVSQTPSNKVTEKGKYVELRCDPISGHTALYWYRQSLGQGPEFLIYFQGTGAADDSGLPNDRFFAVRPEGSVSTLKIQRTERGDSAVYLCASSSNREGRPNEQFFGPGTRLTVL.

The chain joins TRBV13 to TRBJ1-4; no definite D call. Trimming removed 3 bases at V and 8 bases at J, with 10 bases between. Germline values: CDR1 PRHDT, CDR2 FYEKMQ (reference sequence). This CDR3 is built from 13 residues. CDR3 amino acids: CASSLGGGEKLFF. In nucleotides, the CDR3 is TGTGCCAGCAGCTTGGGAGGCGGGGAAAAACTGTTTTTT.

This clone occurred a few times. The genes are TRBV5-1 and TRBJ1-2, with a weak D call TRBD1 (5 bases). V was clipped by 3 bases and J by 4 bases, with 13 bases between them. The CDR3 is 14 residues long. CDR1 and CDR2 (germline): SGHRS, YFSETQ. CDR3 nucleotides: TGCGCCAGCAGCTCGACGGGGGACCCCTATGGCTACACCTTC. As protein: CASSSTGDPYGYTF.

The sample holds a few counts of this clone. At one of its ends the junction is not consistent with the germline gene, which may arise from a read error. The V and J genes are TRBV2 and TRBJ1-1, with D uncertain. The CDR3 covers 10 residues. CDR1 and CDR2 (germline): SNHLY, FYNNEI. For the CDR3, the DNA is TGTGCCAGCAGTGAACGGACTAGCCCTTTT. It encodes CASSERTSPF.

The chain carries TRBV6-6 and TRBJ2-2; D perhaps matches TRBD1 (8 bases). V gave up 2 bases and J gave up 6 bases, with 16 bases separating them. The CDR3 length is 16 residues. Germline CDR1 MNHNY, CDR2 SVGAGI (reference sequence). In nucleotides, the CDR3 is TGTGCCAGCAGTTACCGCGACAGGGGAGGGGCCGGGGAGCTGTTTTTT. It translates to CASSYRDRGGAGELFF.

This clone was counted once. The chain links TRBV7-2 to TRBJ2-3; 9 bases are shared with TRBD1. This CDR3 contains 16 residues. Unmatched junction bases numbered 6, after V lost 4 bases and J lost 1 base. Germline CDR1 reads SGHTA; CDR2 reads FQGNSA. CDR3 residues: CASSSNRGLGTDTQYF. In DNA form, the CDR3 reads TGTGCCAGCAGCTCCAACAGGGGGCTGGGCACAGATACGCAGTATTTT.

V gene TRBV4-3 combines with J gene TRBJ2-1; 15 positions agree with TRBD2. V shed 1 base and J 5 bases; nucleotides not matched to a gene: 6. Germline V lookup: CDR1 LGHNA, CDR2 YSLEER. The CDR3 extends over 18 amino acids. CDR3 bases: TGCGCCAGCAGCCAAGCATTCGGACTAGCGGGAGGGGACAATGAGCAGTTCTTC. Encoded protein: CASSQAFGLAGGDNEQFF.

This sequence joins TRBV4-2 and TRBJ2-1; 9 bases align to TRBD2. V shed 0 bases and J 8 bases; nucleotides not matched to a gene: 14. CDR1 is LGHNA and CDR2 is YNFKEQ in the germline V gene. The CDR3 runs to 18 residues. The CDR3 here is CASSQDQARLAEPDEQFF. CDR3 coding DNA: TGTGCCAGCAGCCAAGATCAGGCGAGACTAGCGGAGCCGGATGAGCAGTTCTTC.

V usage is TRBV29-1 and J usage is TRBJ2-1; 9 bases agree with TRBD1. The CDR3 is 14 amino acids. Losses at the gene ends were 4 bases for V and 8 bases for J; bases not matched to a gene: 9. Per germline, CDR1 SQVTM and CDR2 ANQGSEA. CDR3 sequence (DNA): TGCAGCGTTGTAGGGGGACAGGGAGCAGATGAGCAGTTCTTC. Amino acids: CSVVGGQGADEQFF.

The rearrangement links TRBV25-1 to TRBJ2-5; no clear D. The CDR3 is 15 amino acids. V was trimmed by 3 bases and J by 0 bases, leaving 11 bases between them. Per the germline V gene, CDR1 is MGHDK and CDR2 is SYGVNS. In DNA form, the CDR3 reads TGTGCCAGCAGTGACCCGACACTGTACCAAGAGACCCAGTACTTC. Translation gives CASSDPTLYQETQYF.

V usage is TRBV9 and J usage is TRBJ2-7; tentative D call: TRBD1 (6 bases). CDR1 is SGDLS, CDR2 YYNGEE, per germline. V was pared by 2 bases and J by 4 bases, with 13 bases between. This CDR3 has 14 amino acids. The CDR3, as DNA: TGTGCCAGCAGCGTGGGACACGGGGCATACGAGCAGTACTTC. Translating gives CASSVGHGAYEQYF.

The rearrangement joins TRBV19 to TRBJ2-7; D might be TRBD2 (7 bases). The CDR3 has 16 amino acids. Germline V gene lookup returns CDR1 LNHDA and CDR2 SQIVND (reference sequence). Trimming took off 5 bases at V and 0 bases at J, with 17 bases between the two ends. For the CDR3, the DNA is TGTGCCAGTAGTTTGTACGGGGGGCAACCCTCCTACGAGCAGTACTTC. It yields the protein CASSLYGGQPSYEQYF. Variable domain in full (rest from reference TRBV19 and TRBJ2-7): DGGITQSPKYLFRKEGQNVTLSCEQNLNHDAMYWYRQDPGQGLRLIYYSQIVNDFQKGDIAEGYSVSREKKESFPLTVTSAQKNPTAFYLCASSLYGGQPSYEQYFGPGTRLTVT.

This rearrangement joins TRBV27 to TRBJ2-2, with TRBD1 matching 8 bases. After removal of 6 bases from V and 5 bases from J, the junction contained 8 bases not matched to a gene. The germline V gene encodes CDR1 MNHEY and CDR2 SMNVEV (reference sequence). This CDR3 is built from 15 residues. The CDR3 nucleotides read TGTGCCAGCAGGATGGACAGGGAATATACCGGGGAGCTGTTTTTT. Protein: CASRMDREYTGELFF.

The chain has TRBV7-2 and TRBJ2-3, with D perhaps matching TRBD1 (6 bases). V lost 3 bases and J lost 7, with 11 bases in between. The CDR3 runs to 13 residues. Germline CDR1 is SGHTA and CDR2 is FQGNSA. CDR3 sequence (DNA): TGTGCCAGCAGCTTGTCCCAGGGGAATACGCAGTATTTT. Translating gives CASSLSQGNTQYF.

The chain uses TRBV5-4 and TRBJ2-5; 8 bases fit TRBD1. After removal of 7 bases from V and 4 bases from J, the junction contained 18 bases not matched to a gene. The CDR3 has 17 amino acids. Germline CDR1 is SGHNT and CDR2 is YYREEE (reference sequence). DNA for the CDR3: TGTGCCAGCGGCAACAGGGGGTCTGCGGACTTGGGAGAGACCCAGTACTTC. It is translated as CASGNRGSADLGETQYF.

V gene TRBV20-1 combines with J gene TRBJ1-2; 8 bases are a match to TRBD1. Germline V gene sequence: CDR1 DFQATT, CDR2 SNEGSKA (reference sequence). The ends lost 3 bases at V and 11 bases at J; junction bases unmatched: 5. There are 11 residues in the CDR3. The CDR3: CSASDRGSYTF. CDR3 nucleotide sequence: TGCAGTGCTAGCGACAGGGGAAGTTACACCTTC.